A single sample is the source of the 23 T cell receptor beta chains below, sequenced in a study of blood T cell repertoires in COVID-19. TCRdb's table, derived via immunoSEQ multiplex PCR, lists solely in-frame clones and lacks some. The table lists 180,000 or so clones, 80% to 90% of them singletons. Sequenced material: peripheral blood. These receptors all come from a man aged 55 to 70 with acute or convalescent COVID-19.

The chain recombines TRBV15 with TRBJ2-5, with 8 bases fitting TRBD1. Germline lookup yields CDR1 LNHNV and CDR2 YYDKDF (reference sequence). The junction had 10 bases not matched to a gene; V was cut back by 0 bases and J by 4 bases. CDR3 length: 17 amino acids. CDR3 DNA sequence: TGTGCCACCAGCAGAGATCGAAAGACAGGGGTGTTAGAGACCCAGTACTTC. Amino acid sequence: CATSRDRKTGVLETQYF.

The rearrangement joins TRBV24-1 to TRBJ1-4, with D unresolved. Deletions cut 9 bases from V and 7 bases from J, with 14 bases between. CDR1 and CDR2 from the germline V gene are KGHDR and SFDVKD. CDR3 size: 13 residues. The CDR3 spells CATRAAGGEKLFF. CDR3 nucleotides: TGTGCCACCCGAGCTGCGGGCGGTGAAAAACTGTTTTTT.

The V call is TRBV27, the J call TRBJ1-1; 7 positions agree with TRBD1. The J segment lost 1 base and the V segment lost 6 bases, leaving 2 bases of the junction unmatched. The CDR3 has 13 residues. CDR1 is MNHEY, CDR2 SMNVEV, per germline (reference sequence). This chain's CDR3 is CASSGQENTEAFF. In DNA, the CDR3 is TGTGCCAGCAGCGGACAGGAGAACACTGAAGCTTTCTTT.

The chain joins TRBV28 to TRBJ2-6, with 10 nucleotides matching TRBD1. Germline loops: CDR1 MDHEN, CDR2 SYDVKM. Trimming took 4 bases from V and 0 from J; bases not matched to a gene: 6. The CDR3 contains 18 residues. The CDR3, as DNA: TGTGCCAGCAGTTCGGGGACAGGGGAAGTCTCTGGGGCCAACGTCCTGACTTTC. It encodes CASSSGTGEVSGANVLTF.

This chain links TRBV9 with TRBJ2-5; D might be TRBD1 (5 bases). From germline, CDR1 is SGDLS and CDR2 YYNGEE. The CDR3 runs 15 residues. Trimming removed 0 bases at V and 5 bases at J, with 14 bases between. The chain's CDR3 is CASSVGDSGRETQYF. As DNA, the CDR3 is TGTGCCAGCAGCGTAGGAGACAGTGGCCGGGAGACCCAGTACTTC.

The genes are TRBV12-3 or TRBV12-4 and TRBJ2-1, with D perhaps TRBD2 (5 bases). With 7 bases removed from V and 10 bases from J, the gap between germline ends came to 11 bases. This CDR3 is built from 11 residues. In DNA form, the CDR3 reads TGTGCCAGCACCTTTGGGAGAGAGCAGTTCTTC. Its protein is CASTFGREQFF.

The chain carries TRBV6-5 and TRBJ1-6, with D hard to call. Trimming took 4 bases from V and 7 from J, leaving 8 bases between them. This CDR3 is built from 13 residues. Germline assignment: CDR1 MNHEY and CDR2 SVGAGI. CDR3 coding DNA: TGTGCCAGCAGTTCGGGTCCGAATTCACCCCTCCACTTT. It yields the protein CASSSGPNSPLHF.

This clone was counted only a few times. This same CDR3 is encoded by further DNA sequences in the sample. This chain connects TRBV6-5 to TRBJ2-1, with no clear D. This CDR3 has 11 amino acids. CDR1 and CDR2 (germline): MNHEY, SVGAGI. V shed 6 bases and J shed 4 bases, with 4 bases lying between them. The CDR3 protein is CASREYNEQFF. DNA for the CDR3: TGTGCCAGCAGGGAGTACAATGAGCAGTTCTTC.

The sample holds many counts of this clone. The rearrangement joins TRBV27 to TRBJ1-5; a weak D match, TRBD1 (6 bases). V shed 6 bases and J shed 5 bases, with 8 bases lying between them. This CDR3 spans 12 amino acids. The germline V gene has CDR1 MNHEY and CDR2 SMNVEV (reference sequence). For the CDR3, the DNA is TGTGCCAGCAGGACAGGTTATCAGCCCCAGCATTTT. It encodes CASRTGYQPQHF.

The V and J genes are TRBV30 and TRBJ1-3; D is possibly TRBD1 (6 bases). Germline V lookup: CDR1 GTSNPN, CDR2 SVGIG (reference sequence). V shed 5 bases and J shed 6 bases, with 8 bases lying between them. This CDR3 is 11 amino acids long. CDR3 loop: CAWGGANTIYF. CDR3 nucleotides: TGTGCCTGGGGGGGGGCAAACACCATATATTTT.

The chain employs TRBV19 and TRBJ2-2, with D perhaps matching TRBD2 (5 bases). CDR1 and CDR2 from the germline V gene are LNHDA and SQIVND (reference sequence). This CDR3 is built from 13 residues. Trimming pared 6 bases from V and 0 bases from J, leaving 5 bases between. DNA of the CDR3: TGTGCCAGTAGAGCGGCGAACACCGGGGAGCTGTTTTTT. Its translation is CASRAANTGELFF.

This clone came up a few times. The J gene is TRBJ1-6, the V gene TRBV3-1 (or the pseudogene TRBV3-2), with 7 bases fitting TRBD1. CDR3 length equals 14 residues. J was trimmed by 7 bases and V by 4 bases; bases with no gene match: 4. The germline V gene encodes CDR1 LGHDT and CDR2 YNNKEL (reference sequence). The DNA for the CDR3 is TGTGCCAGCAGCCCGGGACAGTGGAATTCACCCCTCCACTTT. It codes for CASSPGQWNSPLHF.

The chain joins TRBV7-9 to TRBJ1-4; 8 bases are a match to TRBD1. The V gene's germline CDR1 is SEHNR and CDR2 FQNEAQ (reference sequence). The CDR3 consists of 17 residues. The junction had 8 bases not matched to a gene; V was cut back by 3 bases and J by 2 bases. CDR3 sequence (DNA): TGTGCCAGCAGCTTCCAGGGGGCGTCTTCTACTAATGAAAAACTGTTTTTT. Its protein product is CASSFQGASSTNEKLFF.

This clone was counted a few times. The rearrangement uses TRBV28 and TRBJ2-7; TRBD2 might be the D (5 bases). CDR1 is MDHEN and CDR2 is SYDVKM in the germline V gene. V lost 6 bases to trimming and J lost 6 bases, with 21 bases between them. The CDR3 spans 15 residues. In DNA, the CDR3 is TGTGCCAGCAGCGTACCGGGGTTCAGTGTCTCCGAGCAGTACTTC. It specifies CASSVPGFSVSEQYF.

In its sample, this clone was seen a few times. The chain combines TRBV6-5 with TRBJ2-2; a possible D gene is TRBD2 (6 bases). The V gene lost 4 bases and the J gene lost 1 base, with 10 bases spanning the gap. This CDR3 comprises 15 residues. Germline CDR1 reads MNHEY; CDR2 reads SVGAGI. In nucleotides, the CDR3 is TGTGCCAGCAGTTTCTTCGGGGGGAACACCGGGGAGCTGTTTTTT. This codes for CASSFFGGNTGELFF.

There are a few counts of this clone. This chain uses TRBV5-1 with TRBJ2-1, with 10 bases matching TRBD2. The CDR3 has 14 amino acids. Losses at the gene ends were 4 bases for V and 9 bases for J; bases not matched to a gene: 7. Germline V gene data show CDR1 as SGHRS and CDR2 as YFSETQ. The CDR3 DNA sequence: TGCGCCAGCAGCCTGACCACTAGCGGGGTTGAGCAGTTCTTC. This gives the protein CASSLTTSGVEQFF.

The chain couples TRBV19 to TRBJ1-5; D gene unclear. The CDR3 contains 15 residues. Germline CDR1 is LNHDA and CDR2 is SQIVND (reference sequence). V was trimmed by 5 bases and J by 5 bases, leaving 16 bases between them. CDR3 sequence: CASSPSVQIYQPQHF. CDR3 coding DNA: TGTGCCAGTAGTCCCTCAGTGCAGATTTATCAGCCCCAGCATTTT.

The chain joins TRBV5-1 to TRBJ2-7; possible D gene TRBD2, 5 bases. Trimming shortened V by 4 bases and J by 7 bases, and 21 bases separated the two germline ends. The length of the CDR3 is 15 residues. Germline assignment: CDR1 SGHRS and CDR2 YFSETQ. CDR3 in amino acids: CASSTDPAGIGEQYF. The CDR3, as DNA: TGCGCCAGCAGCACGGACCCGGCCGGGATCGGGGAGCAGTACTTC.

The genes are TRBV3-1 (or the pseudogene TRBV3-2) and TRBJ2-2; maybe TRBD2 (5 bases). Germline CDR1 is LGHDT and CDR2 is YNNKEL (reference sequence). Trimming stripped 2 bases from V and 4 bases from J, with 11 bases between. The CDR3 consists of 15 residues. CDR3 in amino acids: CASSQHGVFTGELFF. As DNA, the CDR3 is TGTGCCAGCAGCCAACACGGGGTCTTCACCGGGGAGCTGTTTTTT.

DNA for the CDR3: TGTGCCACCAGCAGGGACAGGATTCTCTCCGGGGAGCTGTTTTTT. Amino acids: CATSRDRILSGELFF. The J gene is TRBJ2-2, the V gene TRBV15; TRBD1 matches at 7 bases. The CDR3 extends over 15 amino acids. Germline values: CDR1 LNHNV, CDR2 YYDKDF (reference sequence). With V trimmed by 3 bases and J by 6 bases, 7 bases remained unmatched.

This clone was recorded only once. The rearrangement uses TRBV28 and TRBJ2-3; 7 bases align to TRBD1. The CDR3 covers 14 residues. Trimming at V came to 2 bases and at J to 8 bases, leaving 7 bases not matched to a gene. Germline-derived CDR1 and CDR2 are MDHEN and SYDVKM. CDR3 loop: CASSLREGGSTQYF. DNA for the CDR3: TGTGCCAGCAGTTTACGCGAAGGGGGCAGTACGCAGTATTTT.

The V call is TRBV30, the J call TRBJ1-1; D is possibly TRBD1 (5 bases). This CDR3 comprises 13 residues. The germline CDR1 and CDR2 sequences are GTSNPN and SVGIG (reference sequence). V lost 0 bases and J lost 2, with 7 bases in between. CDR3 nucleotides: TGTGCCTGGAGTGTCGACAGTAACACTGAAGCTTTCTTT. Amino acid sequence: CAWSVDSNTEAFF. The full variable domain, its missing parts supplied by reference TRBV30 and TRBJ1-1, is SQTIHQWPATLVQPVGSPLSLECTVEGTSNPNLYWYRQAAGRGLQLLFYSVGIGQISSEVPQNLSASRPQDRQFILSSKKLLLSDSGFYLCAWSVDSNTEAFFGQGTRLTVV.

The chain has TRBV18 and TRBJ1-3; the D gene is possibly TRBD1 (6 bases). Trimming cost V 6 bases and J 0 bases, with 12 bases left between them. The CDR3 covers 15 residues. Germline CDR1 reads KGHSH; CDR2 reads LQKENI. Written as DNA, the CDR3 is TGTGCCAGCTCGCAAAGCAGGGGCTCTGGAAACACCATATATTTT. This sequence encodes CASSQSRGSGNTIYF.